The TCR beta chain described here comes from a study of T cells expressing NK-cell markers (dated by TCRdb to the early 2020s). For context, the study as a whole: Three sorted T-cell subsets (CD3+CD56+NKG2C+, CD3+CD56+NKG2C- and CD3+CD56-NKG2C+) from fewer than 10 donors had their TCR beta-chain repertoires profiled. Among the eight sequenced donors, seven were HCMV-seropositive and one was HCMV-seronegative. All eight donors whose samples were sequenced were randomly selected healthy volunteers, three of them men and five women. Illumina HiSeq 2000/2500, MiSeq or NextSeq was used to sequence libraries as 2 x 150 bp reads.

The listed sequencing device is Illumina HiSeq 2000. 5'RACE template switching, by which a universal primer site and unique molecular identifiers were added, was used to make TCR beta cDNA libraries. cDNA synthesis was primed from the TCR beta constant segment, followed by two successive PCR amplification steps. Concerning the study's data processing: MIGEC was used to demultiplex reads and group reads by UMI, and MiTCR was used to assemble and quantify clonotypes. To exclude erroneous sequences, any TCR cDNA sequence not supported by at least two reads was discarded. The tcR package was used for downstream repertoire analysis, and clonotypes were matched across fractions by CDR3 nucleotide sequence plus V segment. VDJmatch was used to annotate antigen specificity against VDJdb, with one amino acid substitution in CDR3 permitted. Based on TCRdb reprocessing of the reads, there is one entry per CDR3 protein sequence, and DNA is missing. The V and J calls shown here were made by TCRdb, not taken from the authors' results. The table for this sample shows some 600,000 distinct CDR3 sequences. The ten largest make up roughly 3.4% of the sample.

Comments on this clonotype: Its antigen remains unidentified.

General study outcomes and caveats: It remained unclear whether the expanded NKG2C-expressing T cell clones were specific for HCMV antigens. Those dominant clonotypes were again the most abundant among CD3+CD56-NKG2C+ cells in a handful of donors, at 28.3-60.1%. In over five donors, the dominant CD3+CD56+NKG2C+ clonotypes were among the top 10 CD8+ clonotypes and accounted for about 1.0-7.5% of CD8+ T cells.

The germline V gene provides CDR1 LGHNA and CDR2 YNFKEQ. The cysteine opens and the phenylalanine closes a CDR3 of 16 amino acids. This entry has no DNA. HCMV serostatus was determined by detecting HCMV-specific IgG in serum with a commercial ELISA kit. Peripheral blood mononuclear cells were isolated from blood by Ficoll density gradient centrifugation. The TCR was taken from a man between 18 and 29 years old in good health. Donor details come from another sample of the same person, matched by shared clones. The sample comprised blood T cells: a sorted CD56 or NKG2C T cell subset, CD4+ or CD8+ T cells, or bulk PBMC T cells (not recorded which). The chain is encoded by TRBV4-2 joined to TRBJ2-3; lacking DNA, the TRBD2 call made by TCRdb goes unchecked. This receptor has the CDR3 CASSQIAGPSTDTQYF.